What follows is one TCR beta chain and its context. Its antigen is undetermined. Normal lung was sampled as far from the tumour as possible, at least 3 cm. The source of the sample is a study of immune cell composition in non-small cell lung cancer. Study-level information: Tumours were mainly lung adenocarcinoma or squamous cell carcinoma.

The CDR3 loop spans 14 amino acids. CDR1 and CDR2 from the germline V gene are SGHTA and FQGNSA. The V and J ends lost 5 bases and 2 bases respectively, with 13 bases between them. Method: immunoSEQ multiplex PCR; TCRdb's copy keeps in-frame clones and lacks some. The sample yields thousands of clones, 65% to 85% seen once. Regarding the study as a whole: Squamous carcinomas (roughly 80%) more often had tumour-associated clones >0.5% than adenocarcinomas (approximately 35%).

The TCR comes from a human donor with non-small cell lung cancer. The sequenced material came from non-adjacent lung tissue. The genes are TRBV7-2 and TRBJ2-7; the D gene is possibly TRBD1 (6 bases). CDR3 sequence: CASSGDRWTYEQYF. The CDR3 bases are TGTGCCAGCAGCGGAGACAGGTGGACCTACGAGCAGTACTTC. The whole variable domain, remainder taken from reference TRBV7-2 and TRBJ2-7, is GAGVSQSPSNKVTEKGKDVELRCDPISGHTALYWYRQSLGQGLEFLIYFQGNSAPDKSGLPSDRFSAERTGGSVSTLTIQRTQQEDSAVYLCASSGDRWTYEQYFGPGTRLTVT.